The sequence of this T cell receptor beta chain was determined in a study of early T cells in non-severe SARS-CoV-2 infection. Unique molecular identifiers were attached to individual cDNA molecules. From the 5' RACE reads, TCRdb called clonotypes with MiXCR, one entry per CDR3 protein. In the table there are almost 45,000 distinct CDR3 sequences, 5.5% to 6.5% of which are singletons. This clonotype occurred many times. CDR1 is SGHVS and CDR2 is FNYEAQ in the germline V gene. The CDR3 sequence is 18 residues long. Trimming removed 1 base from V and 4 bases from J; junction bases left unmatched: 8. Sequenced material: whole blood. The receptor's source is an adult who was a healthcare worker with PCR-confirmed SARS-CoV-2 infection or an uninfected control (not recorded which). The chain employs TRBV7-6 and TRBJ2-1, with 12 bases matching TRBD2. In DNA form, the CDR3 reads TGTGCCAGCAGCTTAGTTCCCCTAACTAGCGGGGGGTACAATGAGCAGTTCTTC. Its protein is CASSLVPLTSGGYNEQFF.